The 21 T cell receptor beta chains given below trace back to one sample, sequenced in a study of T cells of healthy individuals listed by TCRdb under 2018. Library creation used 5' RACE. Sequencing used an Illumina MiSeq. Using fastp at Q25 and MiXCR, TCRdb reprocessed the public reads and kept productive beta chains. Identical CDR3 protein sequences are pooled into one entry, listed with their most common genes and DNA. Within this sample are roughly 76,000 distinct CDR3 sequences, with roughly 5.1% of them counted one time only. The ten most abundant clones make up roughly 7.5% of the sample. The receptors were sampled from a female donor in good health.

This clonotype was recorded a few times. The chain has TRBV12-3 or TRBV12-4 and TRBJ1-3; no definite D call. There are 13 residues in the CDR3. V lost 11 bases to trimming and J lost 0 bases, with 11 bases between them. The CDR3 loop reads CASQGNSGNTIYF. CDR3 nucleotides: TGTGCCTCCCAAGGGAACTCTGGAAACACCATATATTTT.

There are many counts of this clonotype. The chain links TRBV4-1 to TRBJ1-3, with a possible D match to TRBD1 (6 bases). CDR3 size: 14 residues. Germline assignment: CDR1 MGHRA and CDR2 YSYEKL. V lost 3 bases and J 1 base, leaving 7 bases between the germline ends. The CDR3 DNA reads as TGCGCCAGCAGCCAGACAGGTTCTGGAAACACCATATATTTT. It codes for CASSQTGSGNTIYF.

The CDR3 DNA sequence: TGCGCCAGCACCTCTCGAGGTACAAGGAGCTCCTACAATGAGCAGTTCTTC. This translates into CASTSRGTRSSYNEQFF. The V gene is TRBV5-1, the J gene TRBJ2-1, with D unresolved. Germline V gene sequence: CDR1 SGHRS, CDR2 YFSETQ. The CDR3 consists of 17 residues. The V end lost 6 bases, the J end lost 0 bases, and 19 bases lay between the germline ends.

Note on this clonotype: An end of the junction differs from the germline gene, which may be a read error. The DNA of the CDR3 is TGTGCCACCAGCAGAGTACTCACAGCCAATCAGCCCCAGAATTTT. Translated: CATSRVLTANQPQNF. The chain carries TRBV15 and TRBJ1-5, with D unresolved. The CDR3 is 15 residues long. Germline V gene data show CDR1 as LNHNV and CDR2 as YYDKDF (reference sequence).

This clonotype was seen ten or more times. V is TRBV7-6 and J is TRBJ2-3, with TRBD2 matching over 14 bases. Trimming removed 5 bases from V and 5 bases from J; junction bases left unmatched: 6. Per the germline V gene, CDR1 is SGHVS and CDR2 is FNYEAQ. This CDR3 is built from 16 residues. CDR3 nucleotides: TGTGCCAGCAGCACTCCGGGACTAGCGGGAGTAGATACGCAGTATTTT. Translation gives CASSTPGLAGVDTQYF.

This clonotype was found many times. The chain employs TRBV7-2 and TRBJ1-2, with a possible D match to TRBD1 (5 bases). The germline V gene has CDR1 SGHTA and CDR2 FQGNSA. V lost 5 bases, J lost 7 bases, and 20 bases lay in between. The CDR3 runs to 15 residues. CDR3 nucleotide sequence: TGTGCCAGCAGCCCTAACAGGTTCATAATCCTTGGCTACACCTTC. Its translation: CASSPNRFIILGYTF.

This clonotype was counted many times. The chain carries TRBV3-1 and TRBJ2-4; 7 bases fit TRBD2. Germline V CDR1 and CDR2: LGHDT, YNNKEL (reference sequence). This CDR3 comprises 16 residues. V was pared by 0 bases and J by 3 bases, with 5 bases of the junction left unmatched. CDR3 in DNA: TGTGCCAGCAGCCAAGAAGCAGGGAGGGTCAAAAACATTCAGTACTTC. As protein: CASSQEAGRVKNIQYF.

This clonotype occurred many times. The V gene is TRBV10-3, the J gene TRBJ2-2; TRBD2 agrees at 13 bases. The CDR3 extends over 16 amino acids. V shed 7 bases and J 5 bases; nucleotides not matched to a gene: 7. Looked up from germline, CDR1 is ENHRY and CDR2 is SYGVKD. CDR3 region: CAINSGLAGATGELFF. The CDR3 DNA is TGTGCCATCAACTCCGGACTAGCGGGAGCTACCGGGGAGCTGTTTTTT.

In its sample, this clonotype was seen many times. The chain joins TRBV14 to TRBJ2-4; TRBD2 matches 10 bases. Germline CDR1 reads SGHDN; CDR2 reads FVKESK. The CDR3 length is 16 residues. Trimming removed 1 base from V and 0 bases from J; junction bases left unmatched: 0. The CDR3 here is CASSQVAGGAKNIQYF. The CDR3 DNA sequence: TGTGCCAGCAGCCAAGTAGCGGGAGGAGCCAAAAACATTCAGTACTTC.

This chain joins TRBV3-1 and TRBJ2-1, with a possible D match to TRBD2 (6 bases). From germline, CDR1 is LGHDT and CDR2 YNNKEL (reference sequence). Trimming pared 0 bases from V and 3 bases from J, leaving 12 bases between. The CDR3 length is 16 residues. CDR3 nucleotide sequence: TGTGCCAGCAGCCAAGATCGCGGGACCGTCTACAATGAGCAGTTCTTC. Its translation: CASSQDRGTVYNEQFF.

The CDR3 loop is CASRDYDGYTF. The DNA of the CDR3 is TGTGCCAGCCGAGATTACGATGGCTACACCTTC. V is TRBV3-1 and J is TRBJ1-2, with D unclear. Trimming stripped 8 bases from V and 6 bases from J, with 10 bases between. Germline V gene sequence: CDR1 LGHDT, CDR2 YNNKEL (reference sequence). The CDR3 sequence is 11 residues long.

This clonotype was seen only a few times. J is TRBJ2-7 and V is TRBV19, with D possibly being TRBD2 (5 bases). V lost 3 bases and J 2 bases, leaving 14 bases between the germline ends. The CDR3 sequence is 15 residues long. Per the germline V gene, CDR1 is LNHDA and CDR2 is SQIVND (reference sequence). The CDR3 here is CASSIVAGRAYEQYF. In nucleotides, the CDR3 is TGTGCCAGTAGTATCGTGGCGGGCCGGGCCTACGAGCAGTACTTC.

This clonotype was seen repeatedly, ten times or more. V usage is TRBV12-3 or TRBV12-4 and J usage is TRBJ2-7; no reliable D call. V was clipped by 4 bases and J by 4 bases, with 20 bases between them. The CDR3 totals 16 residues. CDR3: CASSWTGQLTMYEQYF. The CDR3 bases are TGTGCCAGCAGTTGGACCGGGCAACTGACGATGTACGAGCAGTACTTC.

Ten or more counts support this clonotype. V and J are TRBV18 and TRBJ2-4; D possibly matches TRBD1 or TRBD2 (5 bases each). Germline values: CDR1 KGHSH, CDR2 LQKENI. The CDR3 runs 15 residues. Trimming left V 3 bases short and J 5 bases short, with 14 bases between. The CDR3 DNA follows: TGTGCCAGCTCACCCCTTCGAGGGGACGAAAACATTCAGTACTTC. It specifies CASSPLRGDENIQYF.

This clonotype was seen a few times. V usage is TRBV3-1 and J usage is TRBJ1-1; D remains ambiguous. This CDR3 region has 17 residues. The V gene's germline CDR1 is LGHDT and CDR2 YNNKEL (reference sequence). Trimming shortened V by 4 bases and J by 1 base, and 19 bases separated the two germline ends. For the CDR3, the DNA is TGTGCCAGCAGCCCACGAAGGTCTCCTCGGGGGAACACTGAAGCTTTCTTT. This translates into CASSPRRSPRGNTEAFF.

The rearrangement uses TRBV3-1 and TRBJ1-1; weak D call: TRBD1 (6 bases). Trimming took 0 bases from V and 9 from J, leaving 8 bases between them. Germline-derived CDR1 and CDR2 are LGHDT and YNNKEL (reference sequence). The CDR3 has 12 amino acids. The CDR3 DNA is TGTGCCAGCAGCCAAGAAGGGGGAAAAGCTTTCTTT. It codes for CASSQEGGKAFF. Full variable domain (outside the CDR3, taken from reference TRBV3-1 and TRBJ1-1): DTAVSQTPKYLVTQMGNDKSIKCEQNLGHDTMYWYKQDSKKFLKIMFSYNNKELIINETVPNRFSPKSPDKAHLNLHINSLELGDSAVYFCASSQEGGKAFFGQGTRLTVV.

This clonotype came up a few times. V usage is TRBV28 and J usage is TRBJ1-1, with D unclear. Trimming took 6 bases from V and 0 from J, leaving 14 bases between them. CDR3 length equals 15 residues. The germline CDR1 and CDR2 sequences are MDHEN and SYDVKM. The CDR3 nucleotides read TGTGCCAGCAGCCCCTTTCTAGCAGTGAACACTGAAGCTTTCTTT. This translates into CASSPFLAVNTEAFF.

In this sample, this clonotype turned up a few times. The chain carries TRBV13 and TRBJ2-3; tentatively, D is TRBD2 (6 bases). Trimming pared 7 bases from V and 8 bases from J, leaving 25 bases between. The CDR3 spans 16 residues. The germline CDR1 and CDR2 sequences are PRHDT and FYEKMQ (reference sequence). The CDR3 sequence: CASTALSGAPKGTQYF. The CDR3 bases are TGTGCCAGCACCGCACTTAGCGGTGCGCCTAAGGGTACGCAGTATTTT.

This chain uses TRBV28 with TRBJ1-1; no clear D gene. With 0 bases removed from V and 3 bases from J, the gap between germline ends came to 14 bases. This CDR3 has 16 amino acids. In germline, CDR1 is MDHEN, CDR2 SYDVKM. This CDR3 reads CASSLWGEVDDTEAFF. The CDR3, as DNA: TGTGCCAGCAGTTTATGGGGTGAAGTTGATGACACTGAAGCTTTCTTT.

This clonotype was found many times. This chain uses TRBV7-2 with TRBJ2-3; 13 nucleotides line up with TRBD2. J lost 4 bases, V lost 1 base, and 2 bases had no gene match. This CDR3 spans 16 amino acids. Germline V gene lookup returns CDR1 SGHTA and CDR2 FQGNSA. The CDR3 here is CASSLVTSGRSDTQYF. Here the CDR3 DNA reads TGTGCCAGCAGCTTAGTGACTAGCGGGAGGTCAGATACGCAGTATTTT.

This rearrangement joins TRBV3-1 to TRBJ2-7; no reliable D call. Germline CDR1 is LGHDT and CDR2 is YNNKEL (reference sequence). The CDR3 spans 11 residues. Trimming took off 4 bases at V and 5 bases at J, with 6 bases between the two ends. The CDR3: CASSLFDEQYF. CDR3 DNA: TGTGCCAGCAGCCTTTTTGACGAGCAGTACTTC.